The present TCR beta chain was sequenced within a study of vaccination effects on CD4 cells after COVID-19. Findings and limits, study-wide: In the study, convalescent patients were few, and early post-infection timepoints were absent.

Worth noting for this clone: Its antigen is not identified.

With the ViraFEST assay, the study expanded antigen-specific CD4+ T cells using viral peptide pools, then sequenced them. Investigators separated out CD4+ T cells once approximately 9 days of culture had passed. Absence of prior SARS-CoV-2 infection characterized the vaccine recipients, who showed negative nucleocapsid antibodies. Sequenced by immunoSEQ multiplex PCR; TCRdb stores in-frame clones only, minus some. The sample shows about 54,000 clones, around 86% of them seen only once. This clonotype originated in a human donor who received a COVID-19 vaccine. Source: CD4+ T cells from PBMCs cultured with HCoV-229E spike peptides, taken before COVID-19 vaccination.

The CDR3: CASTDSSEKLFF. CDR3 bases: TGTGCCAGCACTGACTCGTCCGAAAAACTGTTTTTT. This chain links TRBV6-5 with TRBJ1-4, with no clear D. CDR1 MNHEY and CDR2 SVGAGI come from the germline V gene. CDR3 length: 12 amino acids. Trimming took 7 bases from V and 8 from J, leaving 11 bases between them.